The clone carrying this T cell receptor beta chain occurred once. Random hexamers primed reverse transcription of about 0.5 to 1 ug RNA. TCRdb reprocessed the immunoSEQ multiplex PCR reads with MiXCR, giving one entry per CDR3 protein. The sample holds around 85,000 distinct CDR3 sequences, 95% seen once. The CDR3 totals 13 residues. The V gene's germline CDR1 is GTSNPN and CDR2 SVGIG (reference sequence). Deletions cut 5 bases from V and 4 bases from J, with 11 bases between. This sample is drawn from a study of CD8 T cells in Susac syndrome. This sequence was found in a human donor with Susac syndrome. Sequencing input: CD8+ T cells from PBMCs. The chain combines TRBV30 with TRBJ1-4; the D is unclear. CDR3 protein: CAWSGPRNEKLFF. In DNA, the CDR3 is TGTGCCTGGTCTGGACCCCGTAATGAAAAACTGTTTTTT.